This T cell receptor beta chain is from a study of blood T cell repertoires in COVID-19. Study-level information: T cells, B-cell-depleted T cells, or PBMCs provided the cDNA or gDNA that served as material.

How the authors handled the data: For nucleated cells, counts were estimated from reference gene primer amplification. Libraries were prepared by immunoSEQ multiplex PCR; TCRdb keeps only in-frame clonotypes and omits some of them. V and J calls and clone size are those listed in that table; D and trimming were worked out from the DNA. The profile shows about 160,000 clones, approximately 87% of them singletons. Participants were aged roughly 18 to 89 years from around 26 US areas. Two negative PCRs, clearance, or symptom resolution had been documented for recovered Cohort 3 donors. The CDR3 spans 16 residues. Germline loops: CDR1 LNHDA, CDR2 SQIVND (reference sequence). V dropped 2 bases and J dropped 6; count of bases not matched to a gene: 5.

The sample comprised PBMCs or T cells enriched from blood (not recorded which). V and J are TRBV19 and TRBJ2-1, with 12 bases identical to TRBD2. This receptor was identified in a woman between 45 and 65 years old who had recovered from COVID-19. CDR3 bases: TGTGCCAGTAGTATAAGGACTAGCGGGGTGGGCAATGAGCAGTTCTTC. It yields the protein CASSIRTSGVGNEQFF.